These T cell receptor beta chains were read from a single sample in a study of T cells in Graves' hyperthyroidism and ophthalmopathy. TCRdb reprocessed the multiplex PCR reads with MiXCR, giving one entry per CDR3 protein. The data contain some 700,000 distinct CDR3 sequences, 15% to 20% of them singletons. Sequencing input: blood. The receptor source for this set is a man aged 50-59 years with Graves' hyperthyroidism. Each CDR3 is given with its conserved first and last residue. D genes are given only for firm matches. The size of a clone is reported for some rows only, either as once, few or many, or as a class for expanded clones.

j_call: TRBJ1-5; d_call: -; v_call: TRBV28; clone_size: many; cdr3_aa: CASSLDQPQHF; cdr3_nt: TGTGCCAGCAGTTTAGATCAGCCCCAGCATTTT
j_call: TRBJ2-2; d_call: -; v_call: TRBV7-8; clone_size: many; cdr3_aa: CASSLFLVNTGELFF; cdr3_nt: TGTGCCAGCAGCTTATTCCTGGTGAACACCGGGGAGCTGTTTTTT
j_call: TRBJ1-2; d_call: -; v_call: TRBV7-3; clone_size: -; cdr3_aa: CASSLGDGWDGYTF; cdr3_nt: TGTGCCAGCAGTTTAGGAGACGGATGGGACGGCTACACCTTC
j_call: TRBJ2-5; d_call: -; v_call: TRBV5-1; clone_size: few; cdr3_aa: CASSLVAASQETQYF; cdr3_nt: TGCGCCAGCAGCTTGGTAGCAGCCTCCCAAGAGACCCAGTACTTC
j_call: TRBJ1-2; d_call: -; v_call: TRBV19; clone_size: many; cdr3_aa: CATKERGSYGYTF; cdr3_nt: TGTGCCACCAAGGAAAGGGGGTCCTATGGCTACACCTTC
j_call: TRBJ2-7; d_call: TRBD2; v_call: TRBV9; clone_size: many; cdr3_aa: CASSASGRVDEQYF; cdr3_nt: TGTGCCAGCAGCGCAAGCGGGAGGGTAGACGAGCAGTACTTC
j_call: TRBJ2-1; d_call: TRBD2; v_call: TRBV2; clone_size: many; cdr3_aa: CASSEQRENNEQFF; cdr3_nt: TGTGCCAGCAGTGAACAGCGGGAGAACAATGAGCAGTTCTTC
j_call: TRBJ2-2; d_call: -; v_call: TRBV11-2; clone_size: many; cdr3_aa: CASSLDNGVGPGELFF; cdr3_nt: TGTGCCAGCAGCTTAGATAACGGGGTGGGTCCCGGGGAGCTGTTTTTT
j_call: TRBJ1-5; d_call: -; v_call: TRBV30; clone_size: few; cdr3_aa: CAWSESGDQPQHF; cdr3_nt: TGTGCCTGGAGTGAGTCAGGAGACCAGCCCCAGCATTTT
j_call: TRBJ1-5; d_call: -; v_call: TRBV28; clone_size: many; cdr3_aa: CASSFVRGGQPQHF; cdr3_nt: TGTGCCAGCAGTTTTGTCAGGGGTGGCCAGCCCCAGCATTTT
j_call: TRBJ1-1; d_call: TRBD1; v_call: TRBV20-1; clone_size: -; cdr3_aa: CSASRQGWDTEAFF; cdr3_nt: TGCAGTGCTAGCAGACAGGGCTGGGACACTGAAGCTTTCTTT
j_call: TRBJ2-2; d_call: -; v_call: TRBV20-1; clone_size: few; cdr3_aa: CSARKQTGWGELFF; cdr3_nt: TGCAGTGCTAGAAAGCAGACGGGGTGGGGGGAGCTGTTTTTT
j_call: TRBJ1-2; d_call: TRBD1; v_call: TRBV30; clone_size: many; cdr3_aa: CAWTTQGAAYGYTF; cdr3_nt: TGTGCCTGGACGACACAGGGGGCCGCCTATGGCTACACCTTC
j_call: TRBJ1-4; d_call: -; v_call: TRBV6-6; clone_size: many; cdr3_aa: CASSYPLGGTNEKLFF; cdr3_nt: TGTGCCAGCAGTTACCCCCTGGGTGGAACTAATGAAAAACTGTTTTTT
j_call: TRBJ2-3; d_call: -; v_call: TRBV7-2; clone_size: many; cdr3_aa: CASSLMVNTDTQYF; cdr3_nt: TGTGCCAGCAGCTTAATGGTAAACACAGATACGCAGTATTTT
j_call: TRBJ2-5; d_call: -; v_call: TRBV2; clone_size: many; cdr3_aa: CASTIGETQYF; cdr3_nt: TGTGCCAGCACGATCGGGGAGACCCAGTACTTC
j_call: TRBJ1-2; d_call: -; v_call: TRBV30; clone_size: -; cdr3_aa: CAWSDGAGPLGNYGYTF; cdr3_nt: TGTGCCTGGAGTGACGGGGCGGGGCCGCTGGGGAACTATGGCTACACCTTC
j_call: TRBJ1-2; d_call: -; v_call: TRBV9; clone_size: many; cdr3_aa: CASSVAVGGSYGYTF; cdr3_nt: TGTGCCAGCAGCGTAGCTGTGGGGGGAAGCTATGGCTACACCTTC